The clone carrying this T cell receptor beta chain has at least ten counts. What it binds is not known. Patients were excluded for uncontrolled infection, other autoimmune disease, pregnancy or lactation. Orbital computed tomography, thyroid ultrasound, serum thyroxine and TRAb, and clinical symptoms together informed the diagnoses. The source of the sample is a study of T cells in Graves' hyperthyroidism and ophthalmopathy. Findings and limits, study-wide: Most expanded thyroid clonotypes above 0.001 recurred in blood.

Amplified TCR beta CDR3 regions came from RNA transcripts. TCR CDR3 underwent first-round RT-PCR with the HTBI primer set. TCRdb redid the calling of the multiplex PCR reads with MiXCR, one entry per CDR3 protein. The sample gives under 350,000 distinct CDR3 sequences, about a sixth of which show up once; 55% to 60% is in the top ten. What was sequenced was blood. The TCR originated in a woman aged 55-75 years with Graves' ophthalmopathy.

CDR3 protein: CASSLGGRYNEQFF. In DNA form, the CDR3 reads TGTGCCAGCAGTTTAGGCGGGAGGTACAATGAGCAGTTCTTC. The chain links TRBV28 to TRBJ2-1; 8 bases fit TRBD2. Germline CDR1 reads MDHEN; CDR2 reads SYDVKM. CDR3 length equals 14 residues. Trimming removed 2 bases from V and 4 bases from J; junction bases left unmatched: 1. Filled out from reference TRBV28 and TRBJ2-1, the complete variable domain reads DVKVTQSSRYLVKRTGEKVFLECVQDMDHENMFWYRQDPGLGLRLIYFSYDVKMKEKGDIPEGYSVSREKKERFSLILESASTNQTSMYLCASSLGGRYNEQFFGPGTRLTVL.